This T cell receptor beta chain was documented in a study of human T cells and chemical hapten exposure. A single record per CDR3 protein comes from TCRdb applying MiXCR to the RACE reads. The sample holds 180,000 or so distinct CDR3 sequences, approximately 14% seen once. This clonotype was counted a few times. Stated time point: patch test 1, 2 weeks after DPC sensitization. Noted treatment: therapeutic diphenylcyclopropenone sensitization with weekly scalp DPC. This clonotype originated in a woman in her 30s with alopecia areata. Some clones in this sample may be carry-over from other donors' samples. The sequencing here drew on whole blood, taken in connection with sensitization to the hapten diphenylcyclopropenone (DPC).

The CDR3 nucleotides are TGCGCCAGCACCCTACTAGCGGGAGGTTACAATGAGCAGTTCTTC. This gives the protein CASTLLAGGYNEQFF. The genes are TRBV5-1 and TRBJ2-1; 12 bases fit TRBD2. The CDR3 totals 15 residues. The V gene's germline CDR1 is SGHRS and CDR2 YFSETQ. V lost 6 bases to trimming and J lost 4 bases; unmatched junction nucleotides: 5.